These 9 T cell receptor beta chains were sequenced from one sample in a study of CD8 T cells in Susac syndrome. Reverse transcription of about 0.5 to 1 ug RNA was carried out with random hexamers. TCRdb redid the calling of the immunoSEQ multiplex PCR reads with MiXCR, one entry per CDR3 protein. The sample holds about 180,000 distinct CDR3 sequences, about 94% seen once. The sample taken for sequencing was CD4+ T cells from PBMCs. These receptors came from a human donor with Susac syndrome.

Turning to this clonotype: Its ends do not fully match the called genes, so a read error is possible. The rearrangement links TRBV20-1 to TRBJ2-1, with TRBD2 identical over 14 bases. Germline assignment: CDR1 DFQATT and CDR2 SNEGSKA (reference sequence). The CDR3 contains 14 residues. The CDR3 DNA reads as TGCAGTGCTTGGACTAGCGGGGGGTACAGTGAGCAGTTCTTC. This translates into CSAWTSGGYSEQFF.

This chain links TRBV2 with TRBJ1-2; the D is unclear. The germline V gene encodes CDR1 SNHLY and CDR2 FYNNEI. Trimming took off 6 bases at V and 4 bases at J, with 12 bases between the two ends. This CDR3 comprises 13 residues. Here the CDR3 DNA reads TGTGCCAGCAGACTAATGGGGTCCTATGGCTACACCTTC. It encodes CASRLMGSYGYTF.

This chain uses TRBV29-1 with TRBJ1-1, with TRBD1 matching over 10 bases. The CDR3 extends over 14 amino acids. Losses at the gene ends were 6 bases for V and 6 bases for J; bases not matched to a gene: 10. From germline, CDR1 is SQVTM and CDR2 ANQGSEA. The chain's CDR3 is CSVSGDRGIAEAFF. DNA for the CDR3: TGCAGCGTCAGTGGGGACAGGGGAATAGCTGAAGCTTTCTTT.

V is TRBV23-1 and J is TRBJ1-5, with TRBD1 identical over 7 bases. TRBV23-1 is reported as an ORF; its role is uncertain. With 0 bases clipped from V and 3 bases from J, the junction kept 5 bases outside the gene matches. The CDR3 loop spans 16 amino acids. CDR3 region: CASSQSRDSHNQPQHF. CDR3 DNA: TGCGCCAGCAGTCAATCCCGGGACAGTCACAATCAGCCCCAGCATTTT.

The chain is built from TRBV28 and TRBJ1-5; a possible D gene is TRBD1 (5 bases). V was trimmed by 2 bases and J by 2 bases, leaving 10 bases between them. Germline V CDR1 and CDR2: MDHEN, SYDVKM. This CDR3 spans 15 amino acids. CDR3 loop: CASSLRQWGNQPQHF. CDR3 nucleotide sequence: TGTGCCAGCAGTTTAAGACAGTGGGGCAATCAGCCCCAGCATTTT.

The chain has TRBV27 and TRBJ2-1, with D uncertain. Germline lookup yields CDR1 MNHEY and CDR2 SMNVEV (reference sequence). The CDR3 has 11 amino acids. V lost 3 bases and J lost 3, with 0 bases in between. The CDR3 DNA is TGTGCCAGCAGTTTCTACAATGAGCAGTTCTTC. It codes for CASSFYNEQFF.

V and J are TRBV9 and TRBJ2-1; 8 bases are shared with TRBD2. Germline assignment: CDR1 SGDLS and CDR2 YYNGEE. Losses at the gene ends were 0 bases for V and 9 bases for J; bases not matched to a gene: 8. This CDR3 is 15 amino acids long. The CDR3 coding sequence is TGTGCCAGCAGCGTAGCCGGGGGGGGGCCGAGTGAGCAGTTCTTC. Translating gives CASSVAGGGPSEQFF.

The chain employs TRBV20-1 and TRBJ1-1, with TRBD1 as a possible D gene (5 bases). The CDR3 runs to 14 residues. Germline V gene lookup returns CDR1 DFQATT and CDR2 SNEGSKA (reference sequence). Between the trimmed V and J ends, which lost 1 base and 1 base, there was a span of 10 bases. The CDR3 reads CSARAGAGNTEAFF. DNA of the CDR3: TGCAGTGCTAGAGCCGGGGCAGGGAACACTGAAGCTTTCTTT.

The J gene is TRBJ2-2, the V gene TRBV20-1; perhaps TRBD2 as D (8 bases). Germline loops: CDR1 DFQATT, CDR2 SNEGSKA (reference sequence). This CDR3 contains 19 residues. V lost 2 bases, J lost 0 bases, and 22 bases lay in between. The CDR3, as DNA: TGCAGTGCTAGAAATCAAGGGGGCGTAGCGGGGTCGAACACCGGGGAGCTGTTTTTT. Translation: CSARNQGGVAGSNTGELFF.